The subject of this entry is one T cell receptor beta chain. TCRdb's table, derived via immunoSEQ multiplex PCR, lists solely in-frame clones and lacks some. The sample lists about 200,000 clones; 81% were seen once. This sample was taken from a study of blood T cell repertoires in COVID-19. About the study: Samples taken during acute and convalescent COVID-19 were collected in the United States, Italy and Spain. T cells, B-cell-depleted T cells, or PBMCs supplied cDNA or gDNA.

This CDR3 is 15 amino acids long. Germline V gene data show CDR1 as SGHAT and CDR2 as FQDESV (reference sequence). V was clipped by 4 bases and J by 5 bases, with 17 bases between them. This receptor was obtained from a woman aged 50 to 60 with acute COVID-19. The chain has TRBV11-1 and TRBJ2-5; TRBD2 is a possible D gene (5 bases). Sequencing input: PBMCs or T cells enriched from blood (not recorded which). This CDR3 reads CASSSRPLGGETQYF. For the CDR3, the DNA is TGTGCCAGCAGCTCCCGTCCACTGGGCGGGGAGACCCAGTACTTC.